The 4 T cell receptor beta chains in this list originate from one sample, sequenced in a study of blood T cell repertoires in COVID-19. Generated by immunoSEQ multiplex PCR, the TCRdb table keeps only in-frame clones and is missing some. The sample consists of 400,000 to 500,000 clones, around 89% of them appearing once. The material sequenced was PBMCs or T cells enriched from blood (not recorded which). These receptors were obtained from a woman between 35 and 50 years old who had recovered from COVID-19.

The chain carries TRBV5-1 and TRBJ2-7; TRBD2 aligns across 12 bases. Germline V gives CDR1 SGHRS, CDR2 YFSETQ. The CDR3 is 16 amino acids. V gave up 2 bases and J gave up 0 bases; unmatched junction bases: 3. The CDR3 region has the DNA TGCGCCAGCAGCTTCGGGACTAGCGGGTTCTCCTACGAGCAGTACTTC. This translates into CASSFGTSGFSYEQYF.

The rearrangement uses TRBV6-5 and TRBJ1-2; D might be TRBD1 (5 bases). Germline V gene lookup returns CDR1 MNHEY and CDR2 SVGAGI. This CDR3 comprises 15 residues. V lost 6 bases and J lost 0, with 14 bases in between. In nucleotides, the CDR3 is TGTGCCAGCAGAGGGGTGGGTACCTCTAACTATGGCTACACCTTC. Translated: CASRGVGTSNYGYTF.

This sequence joins TRBV2 and TRBJ1-2, with 9 bases matching TRBD1. Trimming cost V 10 bases and J 2 bases; bases outside gene matches: 8. The CDR3 extends over 14 amino acids. The germline CDR1 and CDR2 sequences are SNHLY and FYNNEI. The CDR3 here is CATGMDRGNYGYTF. The CDR3 nucleotides are TGTGCCACCGGAATGGACAGGGGCAACTATGGCTACACCTTC.

This chain links TRBV18 with TRBJ2-3; D ambiguous. CDR3 length: 14 residues. Germline values: CDR1 KGHSH, CDR2 LQKENI. V was trimmed by 3 bases and J by 0 bases, leaving 7 bases between them. The CDR3 DNA reads TGTGCCAGCTCACCGCAGTGGAGCACAGATACGCAGTATTTT. Translation gives CASSPQWSTDTQYF.